Below, 11 T cell receptor beta chains from the same sample are listed, as sequenced in a study of T cell repertoires in cytomegalovirus infection. One entry per CDR3 protein results from TCRdb running MiXCR on the reads. This sample has 180,000 or so distinct CDR3 sequences, with about a sixth found just once. The sequenced sample consisted of CD8+ T cells from PBMCs. These receptors were obtained from a human donor in good health (CMV status not recorded). Some clones in this sample may be carry-over from other donors' samples.

The chain joins TRBV10-3 to TRBJ1-5; D remains ambiguous. The V gene's germline CDR1 is ENHRY and CDR2 SYGVKD. This CDR3 is 12 amino acids long. V was cut by 3 bases and J by 1 base, with 1 base left in between. CDR3 sequence reads: CAISDSNQPQHF. The CDR3 nucleotides read TGTGCCATCAGTGACAGCAATCAGCCCCAGCATTTT.

V and J are TRBV25-1 and TRBJ1-2; unclear D gene. The V gene's germline CDR1 is MGHDK and CDR2 SYGVNS. The V end lost 3 bases, the J end lost 5 bases, and 19 bases lay between the germline ends. The CDR3 has 16 amino acids. The CDR3 region is CASSDIIPGPPYGYTF. The CDR3 DNA is TGTGCCAGCAGTGATATCATTCCGGGCCCCCCTTATGGCTACACCTTC.

The table lists this clonotype with a few counts. The chain is built from TRBV6-1 and TRBJ1-2; 8 positions agree with TRBD1. The CDR3 is made up of 16 amino acids. The junction had 14 bases not matched to a gene; V was cut back by 5 bases and J by 6 bases. In germline, CDR1 is MNHNS, CDR2 SASEGT. CDR3 amino acids: CASSLSETGDLDGYTF. The CDR3 nucleotides are TGTGCCAGCAGTTTATCCGAGACAGGGGATCTCGATGGCTACACCTTC.

The chain joins TRBV7-2 to TRBJ2-7; D not resolved. V was clipped by 2 bases and J by 1 base, with 15 bases between them. The CDR3 sequence is 16 residues long. Germline CDR1 is SGHTA and CDR2 is FQGNSA. The CDR3 region is CASSLTELGISYEQYF. CDR3 bases: TGTGCCAGCAGCTTAACGGAATTAGGGATTTCCTACGAGCAGTACTTC.

V gene TRBV4-1 combines with J gene TRBJ2-7; 7 bases are a match to TRBD2. CDR3 size: 18 residues. The V and J ends lost 2 bases and 4 bases, in that order; junction bases with no gene match: 17. Germline V gene sequence: CDR1 MGHRA, CDR2 YSYEKL. CDR3 coding DNA: TGCGCCAGCAGCCAACTCTCCGGCGGGGGACGCGATCTTTACGAGCAGTACTTC. Residues: CASSQLSGGGRDLYEQYF.

On this clonotype: Since the CDR3 does not end with the conserved phenylalanine or tryptophan, this likely comes from a read error. The V and J genes are TRBV7-2 and TRBJ1-4; D unclear. Germline V gene data show CDR1 as SGHTA and CDR2 as FQGNSA. V was clipped by 4 bases and J by 0 bases, with 9 bases between them. The CDR3 has 15 amino acids. The DNA of the CDR3 is TGTGCCAGCAGCTCTGGAGTAGCAACTAATGAAAAACTGTTTTTA. It yields the protein CASSSGVATNEKLFL.

This clonotype has only a few counts. V and J are TRBV7-6 and TRBJ1-1, with no clear D. Germline V gives CDR1 SGHVS, CDR2 FNYEAQ. V lost 2 bases to trimming and J lost 1 base, with 11 bases between them. The CDR3 covers 15 residues. The DNA for the CDR3 is TGTGCCAGCAGCTTATCTCGACCGTCGAACACTGAAGCTTTCTTT. Protein product: CASSLSRPSNTEAFF.

This clonotype came up a few times. V gene TRBV7-9 combines with J gene TRBJ2-5; D is perhaps TRBD1 or TRBD2 (6 bases each). This CDR3 has 14 amino acids. Germline V CDR1 and CDR2: SEHNR, FQNEAQ (reference sequence). Deletions cut 7 bases from V and 5 bases from J, with 17 bases between. CDR3 bases: TGTGCCAGCACCACGACGACAGGAGGGGAGACCCAGTACTTC. Protein: CASTTTTGGETQYF.

The J gene is TRBJ2-3, the V gene TRBV7-2; D is tentatively TRBD1 or TRBD2 (5 bases each). The V gene lost 2 bases and the J gene lost 6 bases, with 21 bases spanning the gap. The germline CDR1 and CDR2 sequences are SGHTA and FQGNSA. The CDR3 sequence is 17 residues long. The CDR3 DNA is TGTGCCAGCAGCTTATTTCCCCCAGGGACCCTCGGTGATACGCAGTATTTT. Protein: CASSLFPPGTLGDTQYF.

This sequence joins TRBV6-1 and TRBJ2-1, with D unresolved. This CDR3 region has 18 residues. Germline-derived CDR1 and CDR2 are MNHNS and SASEGT. Between the trimmed V and J ends, which lost 7 bases and 0 bases, there was a span of 22 bases. CDR3 residues: CASTLLSVPISSYNEQFF. DNA for the CDR3: TGTGCCAGCACACTACTCAGTGTTCCTATTAGCTCCTACAATGAGCAGTTCTTC.

The sample holds one count of this clonotype. It is likely a read error, because the conserved phenylalanine at the end of the CDR3 is missing. This chain joins TRBV28 and TRBJ1-1; 9 bases match TRBD1. The trim removed 1 base at V and 1 base at J, leaving 4 bases unmatched. The CDR3 extends over 16 amino acids. The germline gives CDR1 MDHEN, CDR2 SYDVKM. The CDR3 is CASSLFGTGTNTEAFL. The DNA of the CDR3 is TGTGCCAGCAGTTTATTCGGGACAGGGACGAACACTGAAGCTTTCTTA.